The subject of this entry is one T cell receptor beta chain. This clone appeared a single time. It has no known antigen specificity. No much larger clone exists at a distance of one base, and base qualities are not known. At diagnosis, peripheral blood, uninvolved tumor-adjacent lung and tumor were collected and stored as a combination of fresh-frozen and FFPE material. For TCR repertoire profiling, the blood samples were analyzed as peripheral blood mononuclear cells. The data are from a study of T cells in localized non-small cell lung cancer (TCRdb year 2020). The study in broad terms: Comparing tumors with uninvolved tumor-adjacent lungs, the study looked at the T cell repertoires of over 200 patients with early-stage NSCLC. All 230 or so NSCLC patients in the cohort were treatment-naive and had localized lung tumors that were resected. NSCLC patients had a mean age of approximately 66 years, and more than 120 were male and 107 female. What the study reported, not specific to this receptor: Uninvolved tumor-adjacent lung showed the highest T cell clonality, higher than tumor, which suggests more focused antigenic responses in the adjacent lung. Because the study design was exploratory, TCR variables were selected using unadjusted p-values without false-discovery rate correction. A median of around 60 of the top 100 tumor clones turned up in the paired uninvolved adjacent lung, and approximately 30 of those clones also ranked among the top 100 of that same adjacent lung. Higher T cell density in blood was associated with longer overall survival, whereas higher clonality in adjacent lung was associated with shorter survival. Because multi-region sequencing of the tumors was not done, intratumor heterogeneity could not be ruled out.

TCR beta CDR3 regions were sequenced from DNA using the immunoSEQ Assay. The authors' analysis ran thus. To compute T cell density, TCR beta template counts were normalized to usable DNA, which was estimated by amplifying housekeeping genes. The preseqR package was used to estimate richness by extrapolating to 400,000 templates for PBMC samples and to 120,000 templates for tissue samples. Clonality was defined by subtracting Pielou's evenness from one. Tissue-enriched TCRs were identified by differential abundance testing using productive amino-acid clonotypes, minimum total count 5 and alpha 0.1. The Jaccard Index and the Morisita Overlap Index were used to measure repertoire overlap between compartments. GLIPH clustered TCR beta CDR3s with public tetramer-defined viral CDR3s; viral motifs required at least three viral sequences plus V-gene enrichment. In its TCRdb copy, this immuneACCESS table keeps in-frame sequences only and misses some clones. Where compared with another copy, unresolved V genes explain less than half of these, and the others have no known cause. V and J calls and clone size follow that table, whereas D and trimming were derived from the DNA. Counted in this sample were approximately 57,000 clones; just over 85% of them appeared once. The ten largest clonotypes hold 5.2% of the sample.

At the junction V is shortened by 4 bases and J by 5 bases; bases outside the gene matches: 5. Via the germline V gene, CDR1 is MDHEN and CDR2 SYDVKM. Counted from cysteine to phenylalanine, this CDR3 has 14 amino acids. Just CDR3 DNA is preserved here, 42 bases in frame from base 1. The V and J genes are TRBV28 and TRBJ2-5; 9 nucleotides in the junction match TRBD1. This clonotype was obtained from a woman between 35 and 70 years old with stage I lung adenocarcinoma. The material was peripheral blood, obtained before any cancer treatment. The bases read TGTGCCAGCAGTTATTACAGGGGGCGTGAGACCCAGTACTTC. It translates to CASSYYRGRETQYF.